This T cell receptor beta chain originates from a study of shared clonotypes between healthy human individuals. Around 86 million PBMCs went into genomic DNA for unsorted samples. This clone was detected only once. Its antigen is as yet unknown. Losses at the gene ends were 5 bases for V and 6 bases for J; bases not matched to a gene: 6. The CDR3 loop spans 14 amino acids. Germline V gives CDR1 LNHDA, CDR2 SQIVND (reference sequence). The table came from immunoSEQ multiplex PCR; TCRdb's copy has only in-frame clones and leaves some out. The sample lists roughly 490,000 clones, about 82% occurring once. Broader study findings: Clonotype sharing among donors was expected to depend on sequencing depth.

What was sequenced was PBMCs. V usage is TRBV19 and J usage is TRBJ2-2; TRBD2 agrees at 7 bases. The receptor comes from a middle-aged woman in good health. Some clones in this sample may be carry-over from other donors' samples. The CDR3 nucleotides read TGTGCCAGTAGTGTACTAGCGAGGGCCGGGGAGCTGTTTTTT. Translating it yields CASSVLARAGELFF.